These 27 T cell receptor beta chains were sequenced from one sample in a study of T cells in Graves' hyperthyroidism and ophthalmopathy. Amplified regions were TCR beta CDR3 sequences from RNA transcripts. The HTBI primer set was used in a first-round RT-PCR of the TCR CDR3. TCRdb fed the multiplex PCR reads into MiXCR, producing one record per CDR3 protein. The sample holds about 680,000 distinct CDR3 sequences, around 40% seen once. Material: blood. Receptors originate from a woman in her thirties or forties with Graves' hyperthyroidism.

The rearrangement uses TRBV25-1 and TRBJ2-7; D gene uncertain. The CDR3 consists of 12 residues. Germline V gene lookup returns CDR1 MGHDK and CDR2 SYGVNS. V was clipped by 6 bases and J by 7 bases, with 13 bases between them. The CDR3 loop is CASRGYYNEQYF. CDR3 coding DNA: TGTGCCAGCAGGGGATACTACAATGAGCAGTACTTC.

This clonotype was counted once. At one end the junction does not follow the germline gene, possibly because of a read error. This chain uses TRBV11-2 with TRBJ2-7; possibly TRBD1 or TRBD2 for D (5 bases each). The CDR3 consists of 13 residues. CDR1 and CDR2 (germline): SGHAT, FQNNGV. CDR3 sequence (DNA): TGTGCCAGCAGTCGGGACCGCTCCTACGAGCAGTGCTTC. Translation: CASSRDRSYEQCF.

V usage is TRBV9 and J usage is TRBJ1-5, with 7 bases aligning to TRBD1. CDR3 length: 16 amino acids. V trimming: 3 bases; J trimming: 0 bases; junction bases outside the gene matches: 6. Per the germline V gene, CDR1 is SGDLS and CDR2 is YYNGEE. The DNA for the CDR3 is TGTGCCAGCAGCGCGACAGGGCTTTATAGCAATCAGCCCCAGCATTTT. Protein: CASSATGLYSNQPQHF.

The rearrangement uses TRBV12-3 or TRBV12-4 and TRBJ1-3; D is unresolved. Trimming left V 6 bases short and J 4 bases short, with 13 bases between. CDR3 length equals 14 residues. Written as DNA, the CDR3 is TGTGCCAGCAGCGATCGGGCGGCCGGAAACACCATATATTTT. Protein product: CASSDRAAGNTIYF.

This clonotype was counted only a few times. The chain combines TRBV7-2 with TRBJ1-1, with TRBD1 matching 7 bases. This CDR3 is 15 amino acids long. CDR1 and CDR2 (germline): SGHTA, FQGNSA. The J segment lost 1 base and the V segment lost 6 bases, leaving 8 bases of the junction unmatched. DNA for the CDR3: TGTGCCAGCAGTTTGGGGGGACAGTCGAACACTGAAGCTTTCTTT. It is translated as CASSLGGQSNTEAFF.

This clonotype was counted only a few times. V gene TRBV15 combines with J gene TRBJ1-4; no definite D call. The ends were cut back, 0 bases at V and 7 bases at J, with 15 bases in the middle. This CDR3 spans 16 amino acids. Germline assignment: CDR1 LNHNV and CDR2 YYDKDF (reference sequence). The CDR3: CATSREPLTGTEKLFF. The CDR3 DNA is TGTGCCACCAGCAGAGAACCCTTGACTGGAACTGAAAAACTGTTTTTT.

This clonotype has at least ten counts. The chain couples TRBV5-1 to TRBJ1-2; no firm D call. V lost 6 bases and J lost 4, with 13 bases in between. Germline values: CDR1 SGHRS, CDR2 YFSETQ. This CDR3 region has 13 residues. The CDR3 nucleotides read TGCGCCAGCACAGAAAGGTCCGGCTATGGCTACACCTTC. Protein sequence: CASTERSGYGYTF.

The rearrangement uses TRBV5-1 and TRBJ1-6; 12 bases match TRBD1. J was trimmed by 6 bases and V by 5 bases; bases with no gene match: 12. Germline V gives CDR1 SGHRS, CDR2 YFSETQ. CDR3 size: 18 residues. The chain's CDR3 is CASRLIPGQGALNSPLHF. The DNA of the CDR3 is TGCGCCAGCAGGCTGATCCCGGGACAGGGGGCGCTTAATTCACCCCTCCACTTT.

The genes are TRBV19 and TRBJ2-7; no clear D gene. Trimming removed 3 bases from V and 3 bases from J, with 12 bases in between. Germline CDR1 and CDR2: LNHDA and SQIVND (reference sequence). The CDR3 is 14 amino acids. The CDR3 sequence: CASSISASVYEQYF. The CDR3 DNA reads as TGTGCCAGTAGTATTTCCGCCTCAGTCTACGAGCAGTACTTC.

This clonotype appeared many times. The J gene is TRBJ1-1, the V gene TRBV10-1; the D is unclear. V was shortened by 3 bases and J by 7 bases, with 12 bases between the two germline ends. Germline CDR1 WNHNN, CDR2 SYGVQD (reference sequence). The CDR3 is 13 amino acids. This chain's CDR3 is CASSDSGIGEAFF. For the CDR3, the DNA is TGCGCCAGCAGTGATTCGGGCATCGGTGAAGCTTTCTTT.

For the CDR3, the DNA is TGTGCCAGCAGCCCCCAAAGGGCTGGGCAAGAGACCCAGTACTTC. It is translated as CASSPQRAGQETQYF. The V gene is TRBV7-9, the J gene TRBJ2-5; D is unclear. V was clipped by 5 bases and J by 2 bases, with 15 bases between them. Germline V gene lookup returns CDR1 SEHNR and CDR2 FQNEAQ (reference sequence). This CDR3 comprises 15 residues.

This clonotype was seen at least ten times. The chain uses TRBV7-9 and TRBJ2-7, with D hard to call. CDR1 SEHNR and CDR2 FQNEAQ come from the germline V gene (reference sequence). Trimming shortened V by 5 bases and J by 1 base, and 18 bases separated the two germline ends. The CDR3 sequence is 16 residues long. This chain's CDR3 is CASSPLGPQGSYEQYF. CDR3 DNA: TGTGCCAGCAGCCCGCTTGGTCCCCAAGGGTCCTACGAGCAGTACTTC.

In this sample, this clonotype turned up many times. J is TRBJ1-1 and V is TRBV7-9; 10 bases map to TRBD1. The CDR3 is made up of 14 amino acids. From germline, CDR1 is SEHNR and CDR2 FQNEAQ (reference sequence). After removal of 5 bases from V and 5 bases from J, the junction contained 5 bases not matched to a gene. The CDR3 DNA is TGTGCCAGCAGCACCAGACAGGGGGCAACTGAAGCTTTCTTT. Its protein is CASSTRQGATEAFF.

This clonotype was seen many times. V and J are TRBV24-1 and TRBJ2-7; D call uncertain. The CDR3 totals 11 residues. Trimming cost V 1 base and J 6 bases, with 3 bases left between them. Germline values: CDR1 KGHDR, CDR2 SFDVKD. CDR3 bases: TGTGCCACCAGTGATTTCTCCGAGCAGTACTTC. Its protein product is CATSDFSEQYF.

This clonotype was counted at least ten times. The rearrangement links TRBV20-1 to TRBJ2-5, with 10 bases fitting TRBD2. The CDR3 has 15 amino acids. Germline trimming cut 4 bases from V and 5 bases from J; bases unmatched to any gene: 10. Germline loops: CDR1 DFQATT, CDR2 SNEGSKA (reference sequence). CDR3 nucleotide sequence: TGCAGTGCTATGGGGCTAGCGGGGGAACGGGAGACCCAGTACTTC. Amino acids: CSAMGLAGERETQYF.

Concerning this clonotype: Given a much more abundant clone one base away, this may be a read error. V and J are TRBV12-3 or TRBV12-4 and TRBJ1-2; D uncertain. The length of the CDR3 is 12 residues. The CDR3 region has the DNA TGTGCCAGCAGTAAAGAAGGTTATGGCTACGCCTTC. Translation gives CASSKEGYGYAF.

The genes are TRBV2 and TRBJ1-3, with D tentatively TRBD1 (6 bases). CDR3 size: 20 residues. Looked up from germline, CDR1 is SNHLY and CDR2 is FYNNEI. The V gene lost 1 base and the J gene lost 0 bases, with 22 bases spanning the gap. The CDR3 loop reads CASSEGWWGAAAGSGNTIYF. The DNA of the CDR3 is TGTGCCAGCAGTGAAGGCTGGTGGGGGGCTGCGGCCGGCTCTGGAAACACCATATATTTT.

V is TRBV5-1 and J is TRBJ1-2; TRBD1 matches at 8 bases. The CDR3 sequence is 18 residues long. Trimming at V came to 1 base and at J to 0 bases, leaving 11 bases not matched to a gene. In germline, CDR1 is SGHRS, CDR2 YFSETQ. CDR3 coding DNA: TGCGCCAGCAGCTTGCTTGTGGACAGGGAATTCTCTAACTATGGCTACACCTTC. Its translation is CASSLLVDREFSNYGYTF.

This chain connects TRBV7-9 to TRBJ2-7; 7 bases are a match to TRBD2. Germline V CDR1 and CDR2: SEHNR, FQNEAQ (reference sequence). V lost 5 bases, J lost 2 bases, and 12 bases stayed unmatched. The CDR3 runs 16 residues. For the CDR3, the DNA is TGTGCCAGCAGCCGGAGGCAGGGACTAACGACCTACGAGCAGTACTTC. Translating it yields CASSRRQGLTTYEQYF.

Points on this clonotype: A read error may explain this, as a much larger clone is one base away. The chain links TRBV7-9 to TRBJ1-4; D is ambiguous. V was cut by 3 bases and J by 4 bases, with 12 bases left in between. This CDR3 region has 15 residues. Germline values: CDR1 SEHNR, CDR2 FQNEAQ (reference sequence). CDR3 DNA: TGTGCCAGCAGCTTCTCGAGAACAGTTAATGAAAAACTGTTTTTT. This encodes CASSFSRTVNEKLFF.

The chain combines TRBV6-5 with TRBJ2-7, with no clear D. Germline V gene lookup returns CDR1 MNHEY and CDR2 SVGAGI. Between the trimmed V and J ends, which lost 1 base and 3 bases, there was a span of 7 bases. CDR3 length: 13 residues. In DNA form, the CDR3 reads TGTGCCAGCAGTTACTATGGCGGCTACGAGCAGTACTTC. This encodes CASSYYGGYEQYF.

This clonotype was seen more than once but under ten times. V gene TRBV5-1 combines with J gene TRBJ2-5; no firm D call. The V and J ends lost 2 bases and 1 base respectively, with 12 bases between them. Germline V gives CDR1 SGHRS, CDR2 YFSETQ. This CDR3 region has 15 residues. The CDR3, as DNA: TGCGCCAGCAGCTTACCTATGGGCTTCCAAGAGACCCAGTACTTC. Protein sequence: CASSLPMGFQETQYF.

The V and J genes are TRBV7-2 and TRBJ2-7; TRBD1 is a possible D gene (5 bases). The DNA end favors TRBJ2-1, so the J call may be wrong. CDR1 is SGHTA and CDR2 is FQGNSA in the germline V gene. The CDR3 runs 14 residues. Here the CDR3 reads CASIPRDLVGEQFF. CDR3 nucleotides: TGTGCCAGCATTCCCAGGGATTTAGTGGGTGAGCAGTTCTTC.

This clonotype was found a few times. The rearrangement uses TRBV5-1 and TRBJ1-5; 9 bases agree with TRBD1. CDR1 SGHRS and CDR2 YFSETQ come from the germline V gene. Trimming cost V 2 bases and J 5 bases; bases outside gene matches: 5. The CDR3 is made up of 15 amino acids. CDR3 in amino acids: CASSFGDRVDQPQHF. In DNA form, the CDR3 reads TGCGCCAGCAGCTTTGGGGACAGGGTGGATCAGCCCCAGCATTTT.

This clonotype was seen many times. The chain employs TRBV5-1 and TRBJ1-3; D may be TRBD1 (5 bases). The ends were cut back, 4 bases at V and 2 bases at J, with 16 bases in the middle. This CDR3 spans 16 amino acids. Per germline, CDR1 SGHRS and CDR2 YFSETQ. The CDR3 sequence: CASSPTVTDPGNTIYF. In DNA form, the CDR3 reads TGCGCCAGCAGCCCGACAGTTACCGATCCTGGAAACACCATATATTTT. The full variable domain, its missing parts supplied by reference TRBV5-1 and TRBJ1-3, is KAGVTQTPRYLIKTRGQQVTLSCSPISGHRSVSWYQQTPGQGLQFLFEYFSETQRNKGNFPGRFSGRQFSNSRSEMNVSTLELGDSALYLCASSPTVTDPGNTIYFGEGSWLTVV.

This rearrangement joins TRBV14 to TRBJ1-1; TRBD1 might be the D (5 bases). Trimming pared 5 bases from V and 7 bases from J, leaving 14 bases between. The CDR3 is 13 amino acids. The V gene's germline CDR1 is SGHDN and CDR2 FVKESK. Here the CDR3 reads CASSSQRDGEAFF. As DNA, the CDR3 is TGTGCCAGCAGCTCACAGAGGGACGGTGAAGCTTTCTTT.

This clonotype was counted only a few times. This chain uses TRBV7-2 with TRBJ2-7; TRBD2 agrees at 10 bases. Matching the DNA end better, TRBJ2-1 makes the J call doubtful. This CDR3 contains 14 residues. In germline, CDR1 is SGHTA, CDR2 FQGNSA. CDR3 bases: TGTGCCAGCAGTCTGGGACTAGCGCGGAATGAGCAGTTCTTC. It encodes CASSLGLARNEQFF.